A selection of T cell receptor beta chains follows, all from one sample in a study of blood T cell repertoires in COVID-19. The method was immunoSEQ multiplex PCR; TCRdb's version includes in-frame clones alone and lacks a portion of them. The sample includes 250,000 to 350,000 clones, 87% of them seen just once. The sequenced sample consisted of PBMCs or T cells enriched from blood (not recorded which). Source of these receptors: a young woman who had recovered from COVID-19. Each CDR3 is given with its conserved first and last residue. A D gene is named only where the DNA matches it firmly. Only some rows state a clone size, as once, few, many or a class for expanded clones.

length: 14
V: TRBV27
size: .
J: TRBJ2-3
D: .
DNA: TGTGCCAGCAGTTCAGGGCTACCCACAGATACGCAGTATTTT
CDR3: CASSSGLPTDTQYF

length: 14
V: TRBV19
size: .
J: TRBJ1-2
D: .
DNA: TGTGCCAGTGTTGTAGCGGGAACCAATTATGGCTACACCTTC
CDR3: CASVVAGTNYGYTF

length: 15
V: TRBV11-2
size: .
J: TRBJ2-3
D: TRBD2
DNA: TGTGCCAGCAGCTGGCTAGCGGGAGAGGGAGATACGCAGTATTTT
CDR3: CASSWLAGEGDTQYF

length: 14
V: TRBV9
size: many
J: TRBJ1-1
D: TRBD1
DNA: TGTGCCAGCAGCGGCCTATCACGGACAGGTGAAGCTTTCTTT
CDR3: CASSGLSRTGEAFF

length: 15
V: TRBV6-1
size: .
J: TRBJ1-2
D: .
DNA: TGTGCCAGCAGTGAATCGGGGGGTCCCCTCTATGGCTACACCTTC
CDR3: CASSESGGPLYGYTF

length: 15
V: TRBV19
size: .
J: TRBJ1-5
D: TRBD1
DNA: TGTGCCAGTAGTAGGACAGGAGGAGCGGGCCAGCCCCAGCATTTT
CDR3: CASSRTGGAGQPQHF

length: 15
V: TRBV6-5
size: .
J: TRBJ1-5
D: .
DNA: TGTGCCAGCAGTTACTCGTTCACAAGCAATCAGCCCCAGCATTTT
CDR3: CASSYSFTSNQPQHF

length: 12
V: TRBV19
size: .
J: TRBJ2-7
D: .
DNA: TGTGCCAGTAGTGGGCCAGGGAGGCTCCAGTACTTC
CDR3: CASSGPGRLQYF

length: 16
V: TRBV15
size: .
J: TRBJ1-4
D: TRBD1
DNA: TGTGCCACCAGCAGAGGTTCCGGGACAGGGGCCGAAAAACTGTTTTTT
CDR3: CATSRGSGTGAEKLFF

length: 14
V: TRBV19
size: .
J: TRBJ1-2
D: .
DNA: TGTGCCAGTAGTATAGAGGGGGGAAACTATGGCTACACCTTC
CDR3: CASSIEGGNYGYTF

length: 15
V: TRBV5-1
size: .
J: TRBJ2-3
D: TRBD2
DNA: TGCGCCAGCAGCTTGTTGACTAGCGGGGGGGATACGCAGTATTTT
CDR3: CASSLLTSGGDTQYF

length: 17
V: TRBV28
size: .
J: TRBJ1-1
D: .
DNA: TGTGCCAGCAGTGAACAATACGGACAGTCAGGGAACACTGAAGCTTTCTTT
CDR3: CASSEQYGQSGNTEAFF

length: 14
V: TRBV7-9
size: .
J: TRBJ1-4
D: .
DNA: TGTGCCAGCAGCTTAACGTGGGAGGGTGAAAAACTGTTTTTT
CDR3: CASSLTWEGEKLFF

length: 14
V: TRBV6-2/TRBV6-3
size: .
J: TRBJ2-7
D: .
DNA: TGTGCCAGCAGTTACTCGATCCAGGGTAGCGAGCAGTACTTC
CDR3: CASSYSIQGSEQYF

length: 15
V: TRBV18
size: .
J: TRBJ2-2
D: .
DNA: TGTGCCAGCTCACCACCGGAGGGGACGGTCGGGGAGCTGTTTTTT
CDR3: CASSPPEGTVGELFF

length: 15
V: TRBV29-1
size: .
J: TRBJ2-7
D: .
DNA: TGCAGCGTGGGGACTCCAGGACGGGTCTCCTACGAGCAGTACTTC
CDR3: CSVGTPGRVSYEQYF

length: 16
V: TRBV4-3
size: .
J: TRBJ2-2
D: TRBD1
DNA: TGCGCCAGCAGCCAAGAATCAGGGGGTTACACCGGGGAGCTGTTTTTT
CDR3: CASSQESGGYTGELFF

length: 13
V: TRBV27
size: .
J: TRBJ1-2
D: .
DNA: TGTGCCAGCAGTACCCACGGGGTCGGGGGCTACACCTTC
CDR3: CASSTHGVGGYTF

length: 17
V: TRBV19
size: .
J: TRBJ1-5
D: .
DNA: TGTGCCAGTAGTATACCTCGGGGTGACAGGTACAATCAGCCCCAGCATTTT
CDR3: CASSIPRGDRYNQPQHF

length: 16
V: TRBV18
size: .
J: TRBJ1-5
D: TRBD1
DNA: TGTGCCAGCTCACCCGCGGACAGGGGAGTCAATCAGCCCCAGCATTTT
CDR3: CASSPADRGVNQPQHF

length: 11
V: TRBV30
size: few
J: TRBJ1-1
D: .
DNA: TGTGCCTGTTCCAGGGGTTTCGAAGCTTTCTTT
CDR3: CACSRGFEAFF

length: 15
V: TRBV6-2/TRBV6-3
size: .
J: TRBJ1-1
D: TRBD1
DNA: TGTGCCAGCAGTTCCATAGAACAGGGGAGAACTGAAGCTTTCTTT
CDR3: CASSSIEQGRTEAFF

length: 15
V: TRBV7-8
size: .
J: TRBJ2-7
D: .
DNA: TGTGCCAGCAGCTTAGGGGCTAGCGTAGCCTACGAGCAGTACTTC
CDR3: CASSLGASVAYEQYF

length: 13
V: TRBV6-5
size: .
J: TRBJ1-1
D: .
DNA: TGTGCCAGCAGACCACAGGGGAACACTGAAGCTTTCTTT
CDR3: CASRPQGNTEAFF

length: 17
V: TRBV15
size: .
J: TRBJ2-1
D: TRBD2
DNA: TGTGCCACCAGCAGAGGATTTTTAAGCGGGAGACCTAACGCCTGGCTCTTC
CDR3: CATSRGFLSGRPNAWLF

length: 13
V: TRBV12-3/TRBV12-4
size: .
J: TRBJ1-5
D: .
DNA: TGTGCCAGCAGTTTTTCGGGGGATCAGCCCCAGCATTTT
CDR3: CASSFSGDQPQHF

length: 17
V: TRBV5-6
size: .
J: TRBJ2-4
D: TRBD1
DNA: TGTGCCAGCAGCTGGCTGGGACAGCCGCAAGCCAAAAACATTCAGTACTTC
CDR3: CASSWLGQPQAKNIQYF

length: 16
V: TRBV19
size: .
J: TRBJ1-5
D: TRBD1
DNA: TGTGCCAGTAGACAAGGGACAGGGGCTCAGTATCAGCCCCAGCATTTT
CDR3: CASRQGTGAQYQPQHF

length: 13
V: TRBV2
size: .
J: TRBJ2-4
D: .
DNA: TGTGCCAGCAGTGAAGGGGCCGTAAACATTCAGTACTTC
CDR3: CASSEGAVNIQYF

length: 15
V: TRBV18
size: .
J: TRBJ1-6
D: TRBD1
DNA: TGTGCCAGCTCACCAGGGACAGGCACTTTTGCGGCCCTCCACTTT
CDR3: CASSPGTGTFAALHF

length: 14
V: TRBV7-9
size: .
J: TRBJ1-2
D: .
DNA: TGTGCCAGCAGATTACAGGGACTGAGCTATGGCTACACCTTC
CDR3: CASRLQGLSYGYTF

length: 18
V: TRBV11-3
size: .
J: TRBJ2-2
D: .
DNA: TGTGCCAGCAGCTTAGCTCCCCCGGGCAGGGCCAACACCGGGGAGCTGTTTTTT
CDR3: CASSLAPPGRANTGELFF

length: 16
V: TRBV7-2
size: .
J: TRBJ1-5
D: TRBD1
DNA: TGTGCCAGCAGCTTAGACAGGGGTGGGGGGCCTCAGCCCCAGCATTTT
CDR3: CASSLDRGGGPQPQHF

length: 14
V: TRBV3-1/TRBV3-2
size: .
J: TRBJ2-7
D: .
DNA: TGTGCCAGCAGCCGGGGGGACGGTTCCGGGCAGCAGTACTTC
CDR3: CASSRGDGSGQQYF

length: 15
V: TRBV15
size: .
J: TRBJ1-4
D: TRBD1
DNA: TGTGCCACCAGCACCCGGACAGGGCCTAATGAAAAACTGTTTTTT
CDR3: CATSTRTGPNEKLFF

length: 13
V: TRBV19
size: .
J: TRBJ2-7
D: .
DNA: TGTGCCAGTAGTATTGGCAGGTCCTACGAGCAGTACTTC
CDR3: CASSIGRSYEQYF

length: 20
V: TRBV18
size: .
J: TRBJ2-1
D: .
DNA: TGTGCCAGCTCACTTTTAGGTGTTAGGGCGTCGGAGGGGTCCTACAATGAGCAGTTCTTC
CDR3: CASSLLGVRASEGSYNEQFF

length: 13
V: TRBV2
size: .
J: TRBJ1-4
D: TRBD1
DNA: TGTGCCACTACGCGACAGGGGAATGAAAAACTGTTTTTT
CDR3: CATTRQGNEKLFF

length: 15
V: TRBV6-2/TRBV6-3
size: .
J: TRBJ2-2
D: .
DNA: TGTGCCAGCAGTCCGCCGCGAGGTCGGACCGGGGAGCTGTTTTTT
CDR3: CASSPPRGRTGELFF

length: 17
V: TRBV5-1
size: .
J: TRBJ2-1
D: .
DNA: TGCGCCAGCAGCGCCCGGCGGTCGTTCCAGGGGAACAATGAGCAGTTCTTC
CDR3: CASSARRSFQGNNEQFF

length: 15
V: TRBV11-1
size: .
J: TRBJ2-2
D: TRBD2
DNA: TGTGCCAGCAGCTACAATCCTCGGGGGGCCGGGGAGCTGTTTTTT
CDR3: CASSYNPRGAGELFF

length: 15
V: TRBV2
size: .
J: TRBJ1-5
D: TRBD1
DNA: TGTGCCAGCAGCGGCCTGACAGGGGGGAATCAGCCCCAGCATTTT
CDR3: CASSGLTGGNQPQHF

length: 14
V: TRBV15
size: few
J: TRBJ1-2
D: .
DNA: TGTGCCACCAGCAGTGGCAGGATTAACTATGGCTACACCTTC
CDR3: CATSSGRINYGYTF

length: 14
V: TRBV3-1/TRBV3-2
size: .
J: TRBJ1-3
D: .
DNA: TGTGCCAGCAGTCTTAGGGGAACGGGAAACACCATATATTTT
CDR3: CASSLRGTGNTIYF

length: 15
V: TRBV28
size: few
J: TRBJ1-4
D: .
DNA: TGTGCCAGCACGGGGGGGCAAGCGTCTAATGAAAAACTGTTTTTT
CDR3: CASTGGQASNEKLFF

length: 17
V: TRBV5-1
size: .
J: TRBJ2-1
D: TRBD2
DNA: TGCGCCAGCAGCTTGGCCCCGGGACTAGTTTCTTACAATGAGCAGTTCTTC
CDR3: CASSLAPGLVSYNEQFF

length: 14
V: TRBV19
size: .
J: TRBJ1-2
D: TRBD1
DNA: TGTGCCAGTCAACAGGGGGGCACTAACTATGGCTACACCTTC
CDR3: CASQQGGTNYGYTF

length: 12
V: TRBV29-1
size: .
J: TRBJ1-1
D: TRBD1
DNA: TGCAGCGCCGGTCACAGGGGGACTGAAGCTTTCTTT
CDR3: CSAGHRGTEAFF

length: 13
V: TRBV6-5
size: once
J: TRBJ1-5
D: .
DNA: TGTGCCAGCAGTCGCCGTCTGGAGCAGCCCCAGCATTTT
CDR3: CASSRRLEQPQHF

length: 15
V: TRBV11-2
size: .
J: TRBJ1-4
D: TRBD1
DNA: TGTGCCAGCAGCACCACAGGGGTAACTAATGAAAAACTGTTTTTT
CDR3: CASSTTGVTNEKLFF

length: 13
V: TRBV6-2/TRBV6-3
size: .
J: TRBJ2-7
D: TRBD2
DNA: TGTGCCAGCAGTAATAGCGGGAGGCACGAGCAGTACTTC
CDR3: CASSNSGRHEQYF

length: 12
V: TRBV28
size: .
J: TRBJ2-7
D: TRBD1
DNA: TGTGCCAGCAACACAGACAGGGCTGGGCAGTACTTC
CDR3: CASNTDRAGQYF

length: 16
V: TRBV9
size: few
J: TRBJ1-3
D: .
DNA: TGTGCCAGCAGCGTGGGAACAGGGAATTCTGGAAACACCATATATTTT
CDR3: CASSVGTGNSGNTIYF

length: 16
V: TRBV4-3
size: .
J: TRBJ2-3
D: TRBD1
DNA: TGCGCCAGCAGCCAACAGGACAGGGTTTTTTCAGATACGCAGTATTTT
CDR3: CASSQQDRVFSDTQYF